A selection of T cell receptor beta chains follows, all from one sample in a study of blood T cell repertoires in COVID-19. TCRdb keeps only in-frame clones here, not all; method: immunoSEQ multiplex PCR. This table has approximately 130,000 clones, about 75% appearing once. The sequenced sample was peripheral blood. The receptors were sampled from a man older than 75 with acute or convalescent COVID-19. CDR3s include the opening cysteine and the closing phenylalanine or tryptophan. A D gene is named only where the DNA matches it firmly. The size field is filled for only some rows; it gives once, few, many or a size class.

j_gene: TRBJ2-5; abundance: .; d_gene: .; v_gene: TRBV7-8; len: 15; CDR3aa: CASSLQSGSGETQYF; CDR3nt: TGTGCCAGCAGCTTACAATCAGGGTCCGGGGAGACCCAGTACTTC
j_gene: TRBJ2-2; abundance: .; d_gene: TRBD1; v_gene: TRBV5-5; len: 16; CDR3aa: CASSLPLTGGPGELFF; CDR3nt: TGTGCCAGCAGCCTGCCCCTCACAGGGGGCCCCGGTGAGCTGTTTTTT
j_gene: TRBJ1-5; abundance: .; d_gene: .; v_gene: TRBV27; len: 13; CDR3aa: CASSFNSNQPQHF; CDR3nt: TGTGCCAGCAGTTTTAATAGCAATCAGCCCCAGCATTTT
j_gene: TRBJ1-1; abundance: .; d_gene: TRBD1; v_gene: TRBV28; len: 13; CDR3aa: CASSRSDRSEAFF; CDR3nt: TGTGCCAGCAGTCGCTCGGACAGGTCTGAAGCTTTCTTT
j_gene: TRBJ1-5; abundance: .; d_gene: .; v_gene: TRBV5-8; len: 13; CDR3aa: CASRWGVGQPQHF; CDR3nt: TGTGCCAGCAGGTGGGGGGTCGGTCAGCCCCAGCATTTT
j_gene: TRBJ1-2; abundance: .; d_gene: .; v_gene: TRBV25-1; len: 14; CDR3aa: CASSGPDTLYGYTF; CDR3nt: TGTGCCAGCAGTGGACCGGACACGCTATATGGCTACACCTTC
j_gene: TRBJ2-5; abundance: .; d_gene: .; v_gene: TRBV5-1; len: 13; CDR3aa: CASSLGQQETQYF; CDR3nt: TGCGCCAGCAGCTTGGGGCAGCAAGAGACCCAGTACTTC
j_gene: TRBJ1-4; abundance: once; d_gene: TRBD1; v_gene: TRBV5-1; len: 16; CDR3aa: CASSLGTGLANEKLFF; CDR3nt: TGCGCCAGCAGCTTGGGGACAGGGTTGGCTAATGAAAAACTGTTTTTT
j_gene: TRBJ1-2; abundance: once; d_gene: .; v_gene: TRBV6-5; len: 16; CDR3aa: CASSYLGVKGGYGYTF; CDR3nt: TGTGCCAGCAGTTACCTCGGTGTTAAGGGAGGGTATGGCTACACCTTC
j_gene: TRBJ1-6; abundance: .; d_gene: .; v_gene: TRBV27; len: 14; CDR3aa: CASSSPGLNSPLHF; CDR3nt: TGTGCCAGCAGTTCCCCGGGACTCAATTCACCCCTCCACTTT
j_gene: TRBJ2-6; abundance: .; d_gene: TRBD1; v_gene: TRBV7-2; len: 19; CDR3aa: CASSLQGPNALSGANVLTF; CDR3nt: TGTGCCAGCAGCCTACAGGGGCCGAACGCCCTCTCTGGGGCCAACGTCCTGACTTTC
j_gene: TRBJ2-7; abundance: .; d_gene: TRBD1; v_gene: TRBV2; len: 12; CDR3aa: CASSTGGYEQYF; CDR3nt: TGTGCCAGCAGCACAGGGGGCTACGAGCAGTACTTC
j_gene: TRBJ2-5; abundance: .; d_gene: TRBD2; v_gene: TRBV3-1/TRBV3-2; len: 16; CDR3aa: CASSQGLAGGGETQYF; CDR3nt: TGTGCCAGCAGCCAAGGACTAGCGGGGGGCGGAGAGACCCAGTACTTC
j_gene: TRBJ1-2; abundance: .; d_gene: .; v_gene: TRBV19; len: 13; CDR3aa: CASDQTGVYGYTF; CDR3nt: TGTGCCAGCGACCAGACAGGCGTATATGGCTACACCTTC
j_gene: TRBJ1-4; abundance: .; d_gene: TRBD1; v_gene: TRBV4-1; len: 15; CDR3aa: CASSRTGPKGEKLFF; CDR3nt: TGCGCCAGCAGCCGGACAGGTCCCAAGGGTGAAAAACTGTTTTTT
j_gene: TRBJ2-5; abundance: .; d_gene: TRBD1; v_gene: TRBV29-1; len: 14; CDR3aa: CSVRDRGYSETQYF; CDR3nt: TGCAGCGTCCGGGACAGGGGATATTCAGAGACCCAGTACTTC
j_gene: TRBJ1-6; abundance: .; d_gene: .; v_gene: TRBV3-1/TRBV3-2; len: 14; CDR3aa: CASSRAGAGSPLHF; CDR3nt: TGTGCCAGCAGCCGTGCAGGGGCAGGGTCACCCCTCCACTTT
j_gene: TRBJ2-1; abundance: .; d_gene: .; v_gene: TRBV4-3; len: 14; CDR3aa: CASSQGLPGGEQFF; CDR3nt: TGCGCCAGCAGCCAGGGACTCCCGGGCGGTGAGCAGTTCTTC
j_gene: TRBJ2-3; abundance: .; d_gene: TRBD2; v_gene: TRBV4-1; len: 17; CDR3aa: CASSQDSGVADSDTQYF; CDR3nt: TGCGCCAGCAGCCAGGATAGCGGGGTCGCGGATTCAGATACGCAGTATTTT
j_gene: TRBJ2-5; abundance: .; d_gene: .; v_gene: TRBV5-1; len: 17; CDR3aa: CASSLGFRGWAQETQYF; CDR3nt: TGCGCCAGCAGCTTGGGCTTCAGGGGATGGGCACAAGAGACCCAGTACTTC
j_gene: TRBJ2-5; abundance: .; d_gene: TRBD1; v_gene: TRBV28; len: 16; CDR3aa: CASSPTGTGGLETQYF; CDR3nt: TGTGCCAGCAGCCCTACCGGGACAGGGGGCTTAGAGACCCAGTACTTC
j_gene: TRBJ2-7; abundance: few; d_gene: .; v_gene: TRBV28; len: 14; CDR3aa: CASSLFGKGDEQYF; CDR3nt: TGTGCCAGCAGTTTATTTGGGAAAGGGGACGAGCAGTACTTC